What follows are 30 T cell receptor beta chains derived from one specimen sequenced in a study of somatic mutations in cytotoxic T cells in rheumatoid arthritis. TCRdb's copy holds only in-frame clones and misses some; the assay was immunoSEQ multiplex PCR. The data show 25,000 to 30,000 clones, roughly 82% seen once. Sample: CD8+ T cells sorted from blood. Receptors were obtained from a man aged 50-60 years in good health.

The chain recombines TRBV7-2 with TRBJ1-1; D remains ambiguous. Germline V gene lookup returns CDR1 SGHTA and CDR2 FQGNSA. This CDR3 spans 15 amino acids. V lost 4 bases and J lost 4, with 16 bases in between. For the CDR3, the DNA is TGTGCCAGCAGCTCTCCCCCGGACGGAGTCACTGAAGCTTTCTTT. It translates to CASSSPPDGVTEAFF. Full variable domain (rest looked up from reference TRBV7-2 and TRBJ1-1): GAGVSQSPSNKVTEKGKDVELRCDPISGHTALYWYRQSLGQGLEFLIYFQGNSAPDKSGLPSDRFSAERTGGSVSTLTIQRTQQEDSAVYLCASSSPPDGVTEAFFGQGTRLTVV.

The V call is TRBV7-8, the J call TRBJ1-3; 11 positions match TRBD1. V was clipped by 3 bases and J by 3 bases; unmatched bases: 13. The CDR3 extends over 19 amino acids. Germline values: CDR1 SGHVS, CDR2 FQNEAQ. CDR3 region: CASSFFPPMDRGHGNTIYF. CDR3 DNA sequence: TGTGCCAGCAGCTTTTTTCCCCCCATGGACAGGGGGCATGGAAACACCATATATTTT. Using reference TRBV7-8 and TRBJ1-3 for the parts outside the CDR3, the full variable domain is GAGVSQSPRYKVAKRGQDVALRCDPISGHVSLFWYQQALGQGPEFLTYFQNEAQLDKSGLPSDRFFAERPEGSVSTLKIQRTQQEDSAVYLCASSFFPPMDRGHGNTIYFGEGSWLTVV.

This clone has only a few counts. The rearrangement uses TRBV19 and TRBJ2-1; 11 positions match TRBD2. After removal of 1 base from V and 7 bases from J, the junction contained 6 bases not matched to a gene. The CDR3 length is 16 residues. Germline CDR1 LNHDA, CDR2 SQIVND (reference sequence). Here the CDR3 reads CASSIVASGGRNEQFF. Written as DNA, the CDR3 is TGTGCCAGTAGTATAGTCGCTAGCGGGGGGAGGAATGAGCAGTTCTTC.

The chain recombines TRBV4-1 with TRBJ1-5, with 11 bases fitting TRBD1. The length of the CDR3 is 15 residues. After removal of 4 bases from V and 6 bases from J, the junction contained 5 bases not matched to a gene. Germline V gives CDR1 MGHRA, CDR2 YSYEKL. The CDR3 sequence: CASSRTDRGLQPQHF. DNA for the CDR3: TGCGCCAGCAGCCGGACGGACAGGGGGCTTCAGCCCCAGCATTTT.

The chain uses TRBV5-6 and TRBJ1-4; D remains ambiguous. Trimming removed 4 bases from V and 5 bases from J, with 18 bases in between. CDR3 size: 16 residues. CDR1 is SGHDT and CDR2 is YYEEEE in the germline V gene. The CDR3 DNA sequence: TGTGCCAGCAGCCGGTGGCCGGGTTCAAAGAATGAAAAACTGTTTTTT. Its translation: CASSRWPGSKNEKLFF.

The rearrangement joins TRBV2 to TRBJ2-3; 9 bases align to TRBD2. The CDR3 extends over 15 amino acids. V lost 6 bases to trimming and J lost 6 bases; unmatched junction nucleotides: 10. From germline, CDR1 is SNHLY and CDR2 FYNNEI. The chain's CDR3 is CASSDAVAGADTQYF. The CDR3 nucleotides read TGTGCCAGCAGCGACGCGGTAGCGGGAGCGGATACGCAGTATTTT.

The chain employs TRBV2 and TRBJ2-2; TRBD2 aligns across 7 bases. CDR1 is SNHLY, CDR2 FYNNEI, per germline. The V segment lost 8 bases and the J segment 0 bases; nucleotides outside the gene matches: 15. The CDR3 loop spans 18 amino acids. The CDR3 DNA reads as TGTGCCAGCCGAACTAGATTAGCAGGGAGGGCGAACACCGGGGAGCTGTTTTTT. This codes for CASRTRLAGRANTGELFF.

This chain uses TRBV5-1 with TRBJ1-2; D is undetermined. Trimming pared 2 bases from V and 4 bases from J, leaving 27 bases between. Germline values: CDR1 SGHRS, CDR2 YFSETQ. The CDR3 extends over 19 amino acids. The CDR3 sequence is CASSFTPTSTESKLYGYTF. As DNA, the CDR3 is TGCGCCAGCAGCTTTACTCCAACCTCTACAGAATCAAAACTCTATGGCTACACCTTC.

As concerns this clone: At the DNA level, this CDR3 is encoded by other sequences in the same sample as well. This chain connects TRBV10-2 to TRBJ2-5; maybe TRBD2 (5 bases). The V and J ends lost 7 bases and 1 base respectively, with 10 bases between them. Germline CDR1 is WSHSY and CDR2 is SAAADI. The CDR3 runs 13 residues. The CDR3 spells CASKRLPQETQYF. The CDR3 bases are TGCGCCAGCAAAAGACTACCCCAAGAGACCCAGTACTTC.

The V and J genes are TRBV7-8 and TRBJ2-7; 10 bases line up with TRBD2. V trimming: 3 bases; J trimming: 5 bases; junction bases outside the gene matches: 10. Germline values: CDR1 SGHVS, CDR2 FQNEAQ. The CDR3 totals 16 residues. CDR3 in DNA: TGTGCCAGCAGCTTGTCTGCTAGCGGGAGTTTCCACGAGCAGTACTTC. It encodes CASSLSASGSFHEQYF.

The V gene is TRBV5-1, the J gene TRBJ2-3, with 9 positions matching TRBD2. CDR3 length: 15 residues. The germline V gene has CDR1 SGHRS and CDR2 YFSETQ. With 1 base clipped from V and 4 bases from J, the junction kept 4 bases outside the gene matches. CDR3 sequence: CASSLSGGRADTQYF. Here the CDR3 DNA reads TGCGCCAGCAGCTTGAGTGGCGGGAGGGCAGATACGCAGTATTTT.

This clone was counted between two and nine times. This sequence joins TRBV7-6 and TRBJ2-7; D is unresolved. Germline lookup yields CDR1 SGHVS and CDR2 FNYEAQ. The CDR3 is made up of 13 amino acids. Trimming shortened V by 1 base and J by 5 bases, and 9 bases separated the two germline ends. The CDR3 region is CASSLVSGDEQYF. DNA of the CDR3: TGTGCCAGCAGCTTAGTATCCGGAGACGAGCAGTACTTC.

The V gene is TRBV14, the J gene TRBJ2-2; D call uncertain. The CDR3 length is 15 residues. Germline V CDR1 and CDR2: SGHDN, FVKESK. V was trimmed by 0 bases and J by 6 bases, leaving 11 bases between them. CDR3 coding DNA: TGTGCCAGCAGCCAAGATTGGACCCGCGCCGGGGAGCTGTTTTTT. Its protein product is CASSQDWTRAGELFF.

This chain connects TRBV27 to TRBJ2-7, with 8 bases matching TRBD2. The V segment lost 10 bases and the J segment 5 bases; nucleotides outside the gene matches: 16. The CDR3 extends over 15 amino acids. Per germline, CDR1 MNHEY and CDR2 SMNVEV (reference sequence). The CDR3 sequence: CATSPIPGGLHEQYF. CDR3 DNA sequence: TGTGCCACCTCGCCCATTCCGGGGGGGTTGCACGAGCAGTACTTC.

The chain links TRBV21-1 to TRBJ1-5. TRBV21-1 is a pseudogene. The CDR3 contains 17 residues. The chain's CDR3 is CASSKVGGPESNQPQHF. The CDR3 region has the DNA TGTGCCAGCAGCAAAGTTGGAGGGCCGGAAAGCAATCAGCCCCAGCATTTT.

This clone is a singleton in its sample. The rearrangement links TRBV19 to TRBJ1-6; D unclear. The germline CDR1 and CDR2 sequences are LNHDA and SQIVND (reference sequence). This CDR3 has 14 amino acids. The V gene lost 5 bases and the J gene lost 7 bases, with 12 bases spanning the gap. The CDR3, as DNA: TGTGCCAGTAGTCCCGGGCTCATGAATTCACCCCTCCACTTT. It yields the protein CASSPGLMNSPLHF. The whole variable domain, filled in from reference TRBV19 and TRBJ1-6, reads DGGITQSPKYLFRKEGQNVTLSCEQNLNHDAMYWYRQDPGQGLRLIYYSQIVNDFQKGDIAEGYSVSREKKESFPLTVTSAQKNPTAFYLCASSPGLMNSPLHFGNGTRLTVT.

This rearrangement joins TRBV5-5 to TRBJ2-7; a weak D match, TRBD2 (6 bases). The V gene lost 4 bases and the J gene lost 4 bases, with 12 bases spanning the gap. CDR3 length equals 13 residues. Germline V gene lookup returns CDR1 SGHKS and CDR2 YYEKEE (reference sequence). CDR3 coding DNA: TGTGCCAGCAGCGACGGGACTTCTTACGAGCAGTACTTC. This translates into CASSDGTSYEQYF.

This chain links TRBV9 with TRBJ1-3, with 7 bases aligning to TRBD1. This CDR3 has 15 amino acids. Trimming removed 4 bases from V and 0 bases from J; junction bases left unmatched: 4. Germline V lookup: CDR1 SGDLS, CDR2 YYNGEE. This CDR3 is CASSPGTASGNTIYF. The CDR3 DNA reads TGTGCCAGCAGCCCAGGGACAGCCTCTGGAAACACCATATATTTT.

The chain employs TRBV11-3 and TRBJ2-1, with a tentative D call TRBD2 (7 bases). V lost 5 bases and J lost 7, with 21 bases in between. CDR1 is SGHNT and CDR2 is YENEEA in the germline V gene. The CDR3 sequence is 16 residues long. In DNA, the CDR3 is TGTGCCAGCAGCCTCCCCTGGGGGCGGGAGCGAAATGAGCAGTTCTTC. Protein sequence: CASSLPWGRERNEQFF.

V usage is TRBV27 and J usage is TRBJ2-1; 9 bases align to TRBD2. CDR3 size: 15 residues. CDR1 and CDR2 (germline): MNHEY, SMNVEV (reference sequence). V was pared by 2 bases and J by 5 bases, with 4 bases of the junction left unmatched. The CDR3 reads CASSLVAGAHNEQFF. The CDR3 DNA reads as TGTGCCAGCAGTTTAGTAGCGGGAGCCCACAATGAGCAGTTCTTC.

The genes are TRBV7-8 and TRBJ2-4; 10 nucleotides align to TRBD2. The CDR3 loop spans 16 amino acids. Germline V gene lookup returns CDR1 SGHVS and CDR2 FQNEAQ. The V and J ends lost 5 bases and 7 bases, in that order; junction bases with no gene match: 11. CDR3 loop: CASSHSGRSVWNIQYF. DNA of the CDR3: TGTGCCAGCAGCCATAGCGGGAGGAGTGTTTGGAACATTCAGTACTTC.

There are a few counts of this clone. This chain connects TRBV2 to TRBJ1-2; D is unresolved. V lost 5 bases and J lost 3, with 16 bases in between. Germline loops: CDR1 SNHLY, CDR2 FYNNEI. The CDR3 totals 15 residues. The CDR3 coding sequence is TGTGCCAGCAGTAGAGGGAGTTTGGATGACTATGGCTACACCTTC. Its translation: CASSRGSLDDYGYTF.

Concerning this clone itself: No DNA is shown, since the ends of the CDR3 on it are uncertain; the CDR3 is the one TCRdb lists. The chain combines TRBV27 with TRBJ1-1; TRBD1 is taken as the D call from the table, unchecked against the DNA. The CDR3 comprises 14 residues, both ends counted. Germline CDR1 MNHEY, CDR2 SMNVEV (reference sequence). This chain's CDR3 is CASSFLAGHTEAFF.

The chain is built from TRBV27 and TRBJ1-4, with D unclear. Trimming removed 2 bases from V and 5 bases from J, with 9 bases in between. Germline CDR1 MNHEY, CDR2 SMNVEV (reference sequence). The CDR3 has 14 residues. Written as DNA, the CDR3 is TGTGCCAGCAGTTTAACTTCTGGGAATGAAAAACTGTTTTTT. This gives the protein CASSLTSGNEKLFF.

This clone has just a few counts. The CDR3 nucleotides are TGTGCCAGTAGCCCAGGGTCGAATCAGCCCCAGCATTTT. It translates to CASSPGSNQPQHF. The chain carries TRBV19 and TRBJ1-5, with D possibly being TRBD1 (5 bases). CDR3 length equals 13 residues. Germline CDR1 LNHDA, CDR2 SQIVND (reference sequence). V was clipped by 6 bases and J by 4 bases, with 10 bases between them. Full variable domain (missing parts from reference TRBV19 and TRBJ1-5): DGGITQSPKYLFRKEGQNVTLSCEQNLNHDAMYWYRQDPGQGLRLIYYSQIVNDFQKGDIAEGYSVSREKKESFPLTVTSAQKNPTAFYLCASSPGSNQPQHFGDGTRLSIL.

The rearrangement links TRBV27 to TRBJ1-2; 9 bases align to TRBD1. Trimming took 6 bases from V and 6 from J; bases not matched to a gene: 5. The germline V gene encodes CDR1 MNHEY and CDR2 SMNVEV (reference sequence). CDR3 length equals 13 residues. The CDR3 sequence is CASRDRGINGYTF. CDR3 in DNA: TGTGCCAGCAGGGACAGGGGAATTAATGGCTACACCTTC.

This clone was counted a few times. The V gene is TRBV29-1, the J gene TRBJ2-7; D is possibly TRBD1 (5 bases). CDR3 length: 14 amino acids. The germline V gene encodes CDR1 SQVTM and CDR2 ANQGSEA. V was cut by 4 bases and J by 0 bases, with 13 bases left in between. The CDR3: CSVAPRGSSYEQYF. CDR3 bases: TGCAGCGTTGCACCTAGGGGCAGCTCCTACGAGCAGTACTTC.

V gene TRBV7-9 combines with J gene TRBJ2-7, with 7 bases identical to TRBD1. Losses at the gene ends were 4 bases for V and 2 bases for J; bases not matched to a gene: 5. This CDR3 is built from 14 residues. From germline, CDR1 is SEHNR and CDR2 FQNEAQ (reference sequence). CDR3 amino acids: CASSSKTGAYEQYF. CDR3 bases: TGTGCCAGCAGCTCCAAAACAGGGGCCTACGAGCAGTACTTC.

This clone is judged medium-sized. V is TRBV11-3 and J is TRBJ2-1, with TRBD2 matching over 8 bases. The germline V gene has CDR1 SGHNT and CDR2 YENEEA. Trimming at V came to 5 bases and at J to 9 bases, leaving 18 bases not matched to a gene. This CDR3 has 17 amino acids. The CDR3 reads CASSEVQAGAGAGEQFF. In DNA form, the CDR3 reads TGTGCCAGCAGCGAGGTTCAAGCGGGAGCGGGGGCGGGTGAGCAGTTCTTC.

This chain joins TRBV5-4 and TRBJ2-7, with D maybe TRBD2 (5 bases). The CDR3 is 14 residues long. Germline V gene data show CDR1 as SGHNT and CDR2 as YYREEE (reference sequence). V was trimmed by 3 bases and J by 2 bases, leaving 12 bases between them. The chain's CDR3 is CASSWGTSPYEQYF. The CDR3 DNA reads TGTGCCAGCAGCTGGGGTACTAGTCCCTACGAGCAGTACTTC.